Each of the 30 T cell receptor beta chains below was sequenced from the same sample in a study of T cell changes during pregnancy in multiple sclerosis (dated by TCRdb to the late 2010s). The library relied on the immunoSEQ multiplex PCR assay. TCRdb took over this immuneACCESS table, retaining in-frame rearrangements with V and J assigned. Such tables are incomplete; in checked studies, under half of the missing clones stem from an unresolved V gene, and the remainder is unexplained. The sample contains around 63,000 clones, roughly 89% of them found a single time. Around 2.2% of the sample lies in the top ten. The specimen was peripheral blood, collected in the third trimester of pregnancy. The receptors were sampled from a female donor in good health, enrolled as a control in a pregnancy study.

This rearrangement joins TRBV9 to TRBJ1-3; 10 bases line up with TRBD1. V was clipped by 4 bases and J by 2 bases; unmatched bases: 6. The CDR3 spans 16 residues. Germline values: CDR1 SGDLS, CDR2 YYNGEE. The CDR3 protein is CASSPRQGATGNTIYF. CDR3 nucleotides: TGTGCCAGCAGCCCTAGACAGGGGGCTACTGGAAACACCATATATTTT.

This chain links TRBV9 with TRBJ2-3; D unresolved. Germline-derived CDR1 and CDR2 are SGDLS and YYNGEE. The CDR3 has 14 residues. The V end was cut by 0 bases, the J end by 1 base, with 6 bases between. The CDR3, as DNA: TGTGCCAGCAGCGTAGGTCTCGGCACAGATACGCAGTATTTT. This sequence encodes CASSVGLGTDTQYF.

The chain links TRBV6-1 to TRBJ1-5; D call uncertain. CDR1 and CDR2 (germline): MNHNS, SASEGT. This CDR3 is built from 14 residues. Trimming took off 5 bases at V and 7 bases at J, with 15 bases between the two ends. CDR3 in amino acids: CASSWTGRGQPQHF. The CDR3 nucleotides are TGTGCCAGCAGTTGGACGGGGAGAGGACAGCCCCAGCATTTT.

Comments on this clone: The identical CDR3 is also encoded by other nucleotide sequences in the sample. The DNA of the CDR3 is TGTGCCAGCACCACCCTTGCGGAGGGGCCCCAGCATTTT. Translating gives CASTTLAEGPQHF. The J gene is TRBJ1-5, the V gene TRBV6-1; D is uncertain. CDR1 is MNHNS, CDR2 SASEGT, per germline. This CDR3 spans 13 amino acids. V dropped 7 bases and J dropped 9 bases, with 16 bases sitting between them.

The rearrangement links TRBV7-3 to TRBJ1-5, with 9 bases that match TRBD1. V shed 9 bases and J 0 bases; nucleotides not matched to a gene: 6. CDR1 is SGHTA and CDR2 is FQGTGA in the germline V gene. CDR3 size: 15 residues. The DNA for the CDR3 is TGTGCCAGTGGGGACAGGGCATATAGCAATCAGCCCCAGCATTTT. It is translated as CASGDRAYSNQPQHF.

The V gene is TRBV2, the J gene TRBJ1-2; D may be TRBD1 (5 bases). From germline, CDR1 is SNHLY and CDR2 FYNNEI. Trimming removed 6 bases from V and 6 bases from J, with 14 bases in between. This CDR3 is 13 amino acids long. CDR3 sequence reads: CASRAGWSNGYTF. For the CDR3, the DNA is TGTGCCAGCAGAGCAGGGTGGTCAAATGGCTACACCTTC.

The chain links TRBV7-9 to TRBJ1-2; TRBD1 might be the D (5 bases). Trimming took 0 bases from V and 4 from J, leaving 15 bases between them. From germline, CDR1 is SEHNR and CDR2 FQNEAQ (reference sequence). The CDR3 extends over 16 amino acids. CDR3 loop: CASSLAMEGVTYGYTF. The CDR3 nucleotides read TGTGCCAGCAGCTTAGCCATGGAAGGGGTGACCTATGGCTACACCTTC. Complete variable domain (other parts from reference TRBV7-9 and TRBJ1-2): DTGVSQNPRHKITKRGQNVTFRCDPISEHNRLYWYRQTLGQGPEFLTYFQNEAQLEKSRLLSDRFSAERPKGSFSTLEIQRTEQGDSAMYLCASSLAMEGVTYGYTFGSGTRLTVV.

Only one count was recorded for this clone. The V and J genes are TRBV7-3 and TRBJ1-1; TRBD1 matches at 7 bases. The CDR3 spans 12 residues. Germline CDR1 SGHTA, CDR2 FQGTGA. The V gene end was trimmed by 6 bases and the J gene end by 5 bases; junction bases not matched to a gene: 3. The CDR3 DNA sequence: TGTGCCAGCAGTGTACAGGGGACTGAAGCTTTCTTT. Translating it yields CASSVQGTEAFF.

V and J are TRBV9 and TRBJ2-1, with 9 bases lining up with TRBD2. This CDR3 region has 17 residues. V lost 3 bases, J lost 4 bases, and 11 bases stayed unmatched. Per the germline V gene, CDR1 is SGDLS and CDR2 is YYNGEE. DNA for the CDR3: TGTGCCAGCAGCGCGACCTTGGTAGCGGGGGCTTACAATGAGCAGTTCTTC. It codes for CASSATLVAGAYNEQFF.

The chain is built from TRBV5-1 and TRBJ2-1; 7 nucleotides align to TRBD2. The CDR3 sequence is 16 residues long. V lost 4 bases, J lost 5 bases, and 12 bases stayed unmatched. Germline V gene lookup returns CDR1 SGHRS and CDR2 YFSETQ. CDR3 residues: CASSRVGSGANNEQFF. CDR3 coding DNA: TGCGCCAGCAGCCGGGTTGGAAGCGGGGCAAACAATGAGCAGTTCTTC.

V gene TRBV6-5 combines with J gene TRBJ2-3; 7 bases are shared with TRBD1. V trimming: 5 bases; J trimming: 1 base; junction bases outside the gene matches: 6. Germline CDR1 and CDR2: MNHEY and SVGAGI. The CDR3 covers 15 residues. The chain's CDR3 is CASSKGAGRTDTQYF. The CDR3 DNA reads TGTGCCAGCAGTAAGGGGGCCGGGCGCACAGATACGCAGTATTTT.

The V call is TRBV7-9, the J call TRBJ1-5; unclear D gene. The V end was cut by 5 bases, the J end by 2 bases, with 13 bases between. The germline V gene has CDR1 SEHNR and CDR2 FQNEAQ (reference sequence). The CDR3 contains 15 residues. The CDR3 nucleotides are TGTGCCAGCAGCAGAGACACCTCTCGCAATCAGCCCCAGCATTTT. This translates into CASSRDTSRNQPQHF. The variable domain in full, completed from reference TRBV7-9 and TRBJ1-5, reads DTGVSQNPRHKITKRGQNVTFRCDPISEHNRLYWYRQTLGQGPEFLTYFQNEAQLEKSRLLSDRFSAERPKGSFSTLEIQRTEQGDSAMYLCASSRDTSRNQPQHFGDGTRLSIL.

The rearrangement links TRBV7-3 to TRBJ2-7; 8 bases map to TRBD1. The CDR3 has 15 residues. Losses at the gene ends were 5 bases for V and 7 bases for J; bases not matched to a gene: 13. The germline V gene encodes CDR1 SGHTA and CDR2 FQGTGA. Written as DNA, the CDR3 is TGTGCCAGCAGCCCGGGGCAGGGGGCAGTGGGTGAGCAGTACTTC. Residues: CASSPGQGAVGEQYF.

This chain joins TRBV5-4 and TRBJ2-3, with D possibly matching TRBD2 (5 bases). The length of the CDR3 is 15 residues. Germline V lookup: CDR1 SGHNT, CDR2 YYREEE (reference sequence). Trimming removed 4 bases at V and 3 bases at J, with 15 bases between. This chain's CDR3 is CASSLPEGLTDTQYF. CDR3 DNA sequence: TGTGCCAGCAGCCTCCCCGAGGGCCTTACAGATACGCAGTATTTT.

This chain joins TRBV18 and TRBJ2-2; 11 nucleotides align to TRBD2. Germline CDR1 KGHSH, CDR2 LQKENI. This CDR3 is 15 amino acids long. The V segment lost 0 bases and the J segment 7 bases; nucleotides outside the gene matches: 1. Here the CDR3 DNA reads TGTGCCAGCTCACCACCGGGACTAGCGGACGGGGAGCTGTTTTTT. Amino acids: CASSPPGLADGELFF.

The chain is built from TRBV9 and TRBJ1-3; D is unresolved. The germline gives CDR1 SGDLS, CDR2 YYNGEE. V shed 0 bases and J shed 3 bases, with 10 bases lying between them. The CDR3 consists of 15 residues. DNA of the CDR3: TGTGCCAGCAGCGTAGTAGCGGGAGGTGGAAACACCATATATTTT. Translation gives CASSVVAGGGNTIYF.

CDR3 nucleotides: TGTGCCAGCAGCGTGAAGCAGGCTGTTAACTATGGCTACACCTTC. Encoded protein: CASSVKQAVNYGYTF. V usage is TRBV2 and J usage is TRBJ1-2; D ambiguous. V was trimmed by 6 bases and J by 1 base, leaving 15 bases between them. CDR3 length equals 15 residues. CDR1 is SNHLY and CDR2 is FYNNEI in the germline V gene.

Comments on this clone: An end of the junction differs from the germline gene, which may be a read error. This chain joins TRBV7-7 and TRBJ2-5; D perhaps matches TRBD2 (5 bases). This CDR3 contains 14 residues. Germline V gene data show CDR1 as SSHAT and CDR2 as FNYEAQ (reference sequence). CDR3 bases: TGTGCTAGCAGCTTCCGGGGTAACCAAGAGACCCAGTACTTC. As protein: CASSFRGNQETQYF.

This sequence joins TRBV30 and TRBJ1-4, with D perhaps TRBD1 (5 bases). This CDR3 has 17 amino acids. The germline CDR1 and CDR2 sequences are GTSNPN and SVGIG (reference sequence). V dropped 3 bases and J dropped 0 bases, with 17 bases sitting between them. The CDR3 DNA reads TGTGCCTGGAGCGACTCGTCACCAGGGACAACTAATGAAAAACTGTTTTTT. It yields the protein CAWSDSSPGTTNEKLFF.

This sequence joins TRBV19 and TRBJ2-5, with D uncertain. The germline CDR1 and CDR2 sequences are LNHDA and SQIVND (reference sequence). Trimming took 2 bases from V and 4 from J, leaving 5 bases between them. The length of the CDR3 is 12 residues. CDR3 in amino acids: CASSITPETQYF. The CDR3 DNA reads TGTGCCAGTAGTATAACTCCAGAGACCCAGTACTTC.

V usage is TRBV11-2 and J usage is TRBJ2-1, with 8 nucleotides matching TRBD1. Germline CDR1 reads SGHAT; CDR2 reads FQNNGV. CDR3 length: 12 amino acids. Trimming removed 6 bases from V and 10 bases from J; junction bases left unmatched: 5. The CDR3, as DNA: TGTGCCAGCAGTCGGGACAGGTCCGAGCAGTTCTTC. Translating gives CASSRDRSEQFF.

This clone occurred once. The chain employs TRBV7-6 and TRBJ2-5; the match to TRBD2 covers 10 bases. CDR3 length equals 18 residues. V was clipped by 1 base and J by 1 base; unmatched bases: 9. The V gene's germline CDR1 is SGHVS and CDR2 FNYEAQ. The CDR3 sequence is CASSLGRTSGAGQETQYF. The CDR3 nucleotides read TGTGCCAGCAGCTTAGGAAGGACTAGCGGTGCTGGCCAAGAGACCCAGTACTTC.

The chain carries TRBV27 and TRBJ2-2; TRBD1 aligns across 7 bases. V shed 6 bases, J shed 7 bases, and the junction held 8 bases outside the gene matches. CDR1 and CDR2 from the germline V gene are MNHEY and SMNVEV (reference sequence). This CDR3 is built from 14 residues. For the CDR3, the DNA is TGTGCCAGCAGAACAGGGGTTGGTAACGGGGAGCTGTTTTTT. It encodes CASRTGVGNGELFF.

This clone was seen just once. V usage is TRBV6-4 and J usage is TRBJ2-3; perhaps TRBD2 as D (6 bases). Germline V lookup: CDR1 MRHNA, CDR2 SNTAGT. This CDR3 comprises 14 residues. V was cut by 2 bases and J by 1 base, with 7 bases left in between. The CDR3 loop reads CASSDREGTDTQYF. CDR3 sequence (DNA): TGTGCCAGCAGTGACAGGGAGGGCACAGATACGCAGTATTTT.

The chain employs TRBV7-8 and TRBJ1-5; no clear D gene. The V end lost 1 base, the J end lost 3 bases, and 13 bases lay between the germline ends. This CDR3 is built from 16 residues. CDR1 is SGHVS and CDR2 is FQNEAQ in the germline V gene. CDR3: CASSLGWRSANQPQHF. The DNA for the CDR3 is TGTGCCAGCAGCTTAGGCTGGAGGAGCGCCAATCAGCCCCAGCATTTT.

This clone was counted between two and nine times. The V and J genes are TRBV20-1 and TRBJ1-1, with unresolved D. CDR1 is DFQATT, CDR2 SNEGSKA, per germline (reference sequence). V gave up 8 bases and J gave up 0 bases, with 7 bases separating them. This CDR3 spans 11 amino acids. The DNA of the CDR3 is TGCAGTTTAACGGTGAACACTGAAGCTTTCTTT. Its translation is CSLTVNTEAFF.

This chain joins TRBV18 and TRBJ2-1, with D maybe TRBD1 (5 bases). This CDR3 has 15 amino acids. V lost 3 bases to trimming and J lost 9 bases, with 18 bases between them. Germline CDR1 KGHSH, CDR2 LQKENI. The CDR3 loop is CASSPVDDSSGEQFF. In DNA, the CDR3 is TGTGCCAGCTCACCGGTCGATGACAGCTCAGGTGAGCAGTTCTTC. The entire variable domain, with the rest obtained from reference TRBV18 and TRBJ2-1, is as follows: NAGVMQNPRHLVRRRGQEARLRCSPMKGHSHVYWYRQLPEEGLKFMVYLQKENIIDESGMPKERFSAEFPKEGPSILRIQQVVRGDSAAYFCASSPVDDSSGEQFFGPGTRLTVL.

This clone was counted only a few times. Within the sample, other DNA sequences also encode this same CDR3. The J gene is TRBJ1-5, the V gene TRBV7-9, with a weak D call TRBD1 (5 bases). Trimming removed 4 bases from V and 4 bases from J, with 8 bases in between. This CDR3 comprises 13 residues. Germline V gene sequence: CDR1 SEHNR, CDR2 FQNEAQ (reference sequence). CDR3 residues: CASSSQGNQPQHF. CDR3 coding DNA: TGTGCCAGCAGCTCGCAGGGAAATCAGCCCCAGCATTTT. The whole variable domain, remainder taken from reference TRBV7-9 and TRBJ1-5, is DTGVSQNPRHKITKRGQNVTFRCDPISEHNRLYWYRQTLGQGPEFLTYFQNEAQLEKSRLLSDRFSAERPKGSFSTLEIQRTEQGDSAMYLCASSSQGNQPQHFGDGTRLSIL.

A remark on this clone: One end of the junction fails to match germline, which may point to a read error. The chain recombines TRBV11-2 with TRBJ1-2; D possibly corresponds to TRBD1 (5 bases). CDR1 and CDR2 from the germline V gene are SGHAT and FQNNGV. CDR3 size: 15 residues. CDR3 sequence (DNA): TGTGCCAGCAGCCCCCCCGAGACAGCAGTCTATGGCTATACCTTC. Its translation: CASSPPETAVYGYTF.

This clone was recorded once. The chain has TRBV11-2 and TRBJ1-2; no clear D gene. V dropped 6 bases and J dropped 8 bases, with 13 bases sitting between them. The germline V gene has CDR1 SGHAT and CDR2 FQNNGV. This CDR3 is built from 12 residues. CDR3 loop: CASRFRLMGYTF. DNA for the CDR3: TGTGCCAGCAGGTTTCGACTTATGGGCTACACCTTC.